The TCR beta chain described here comes from a study of T cells in Graves' hyperthyroidism and ophthalmopathy. Study-wide context: Peripheral blood collection took place at initial diagnosis, before any treatment.

TCR beta CDR3 sequences were amplified from RNA transcripts. First-round RT-PCR of the TCR CDR3 relied on the HTBI primer set. TCRdb fed the multiplex PCR reads into MiXCR, producing one record per CDR3 protein. The sample lists a few hundred thousand distinct CDR3 sequences, more than 12% occurring once. It was considered stable Graves' hyperthyroidism when ophthalmopathy did not progress within 18 months. The CDR3 totals 13 residues. Trimming stripped 1 base from V and 1 base from J, with 7 bases between. CDR1 is GTSNPN and CDR2 is SVGIG in the germline V gene (reference sequence). This clonotype was picked up many times.

The origin of this receptor is a woman aged 25-40 years with Graves' hyperthyroidism. This chain connects TRBV30 to TRBJ1-1; D unclear. The sample comprised blood. In nucleotides, the CDR3 is TGTGCCTGGAGTGGAGCACGGAACACTGAAGCTTTCTTT. Amino acid sequence: CAWSGARNTEAFF.